This T cell receptor beta chain was sequenced during a study of blood T cell repertoires in COVID-19. Sequencing used immunoSEQ multiplex PCR; TCRdb keeps in-frame clones, though not all of them. The sample lists some 65,000 clones; 65% to 80% were seen once. V lost 4 bases to trimming and J lost 2 bases, with 11 bases between them. Per germline, CDR1 ENHRY and CDR2 SYGVKD. The CDR3 consists of 14 residues. The chain uses TRBV10-3 and TRBJ2-5; perhaps TRBD1 as D (5 bases). The sequenced sample consisted of peripheral blood. This clonotype was obtained from a woman aged 70-85 years with acute or convalescent COVID-19. The CDR3 DNA follows: TGTGCCATCAGTGGCCCACAGGAACAAGAGACCCAGTACTTC. As protein: CAISGPQEQETQYF.